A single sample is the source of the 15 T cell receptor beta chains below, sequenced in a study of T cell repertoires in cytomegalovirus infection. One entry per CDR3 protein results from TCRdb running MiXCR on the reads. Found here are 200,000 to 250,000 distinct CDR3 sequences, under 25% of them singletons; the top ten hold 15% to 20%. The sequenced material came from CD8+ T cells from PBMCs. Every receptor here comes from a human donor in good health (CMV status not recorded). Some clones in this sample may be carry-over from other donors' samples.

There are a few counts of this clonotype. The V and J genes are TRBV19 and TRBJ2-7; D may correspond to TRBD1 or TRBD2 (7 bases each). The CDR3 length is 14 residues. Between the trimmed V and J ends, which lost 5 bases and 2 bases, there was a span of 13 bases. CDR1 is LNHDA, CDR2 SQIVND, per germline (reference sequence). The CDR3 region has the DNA TGTGCCAGTAGTGCCAGGGGGGGCACCTACGAGCAGTACTTC. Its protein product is CASSARGGTYEQYF.

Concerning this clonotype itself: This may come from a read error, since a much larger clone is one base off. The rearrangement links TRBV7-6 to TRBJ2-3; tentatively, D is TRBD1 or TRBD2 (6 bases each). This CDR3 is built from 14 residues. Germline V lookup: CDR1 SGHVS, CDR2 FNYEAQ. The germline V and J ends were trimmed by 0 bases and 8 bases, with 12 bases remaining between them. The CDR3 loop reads CASSLAGGSGTQYF. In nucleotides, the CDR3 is TGTGCCAGCAGCTTAGCGGGGGGCTCAGGTACGCAGTATTTT.

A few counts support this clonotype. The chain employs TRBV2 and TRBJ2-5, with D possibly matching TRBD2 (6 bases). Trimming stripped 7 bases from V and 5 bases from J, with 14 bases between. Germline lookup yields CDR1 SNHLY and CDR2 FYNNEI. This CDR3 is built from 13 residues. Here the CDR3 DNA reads TGTGCCAGCACACTCTCTAGCGATGAGACCCAGTACTTC. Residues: CASTLSSDETQYF.

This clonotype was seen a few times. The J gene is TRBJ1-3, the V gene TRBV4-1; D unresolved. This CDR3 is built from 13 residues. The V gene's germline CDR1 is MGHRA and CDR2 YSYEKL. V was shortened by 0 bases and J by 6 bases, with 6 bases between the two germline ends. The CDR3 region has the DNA TGCGCCAGCAGCCAAGATTGGTCAAACACCATATATTTT. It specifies CASSQDWSNTIYF.

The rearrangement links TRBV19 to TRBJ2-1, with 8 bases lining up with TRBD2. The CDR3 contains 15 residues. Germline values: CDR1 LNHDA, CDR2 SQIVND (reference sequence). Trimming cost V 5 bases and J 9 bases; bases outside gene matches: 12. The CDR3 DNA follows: TGTGCCAGTAGTTCAGGGACTAGAGGGTATAGTGAGCAGTTCTTC. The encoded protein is CASSSGTRGYSEQFF.

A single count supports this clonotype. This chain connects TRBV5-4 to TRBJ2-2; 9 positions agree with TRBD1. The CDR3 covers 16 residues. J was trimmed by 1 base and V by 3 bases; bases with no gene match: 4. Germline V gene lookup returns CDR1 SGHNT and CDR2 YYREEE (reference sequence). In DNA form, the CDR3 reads TGTGCCAGCAGCTCGGACAGGGGACAGAACACCGGGGAGCTGTTTTTT. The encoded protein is CASSSDRGQNTGELFF.

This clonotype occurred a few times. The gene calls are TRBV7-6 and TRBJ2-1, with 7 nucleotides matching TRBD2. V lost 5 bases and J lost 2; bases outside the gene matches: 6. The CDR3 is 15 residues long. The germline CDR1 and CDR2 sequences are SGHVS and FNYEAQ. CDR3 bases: TGTGCCAGCAGCGGGGAGCGGGGAACCTACAATGAGCAGTTCTTC. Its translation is CASSGERGTYNEQFF.

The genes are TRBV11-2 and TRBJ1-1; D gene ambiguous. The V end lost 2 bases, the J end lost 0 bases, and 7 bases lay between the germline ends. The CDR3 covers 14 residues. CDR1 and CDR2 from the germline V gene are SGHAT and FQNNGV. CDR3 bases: TGTGCCAGCAGCTTAAGAGTCATGAACACTGAAGCTTTCTTT. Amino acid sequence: CASSLRVMNTEAFF.

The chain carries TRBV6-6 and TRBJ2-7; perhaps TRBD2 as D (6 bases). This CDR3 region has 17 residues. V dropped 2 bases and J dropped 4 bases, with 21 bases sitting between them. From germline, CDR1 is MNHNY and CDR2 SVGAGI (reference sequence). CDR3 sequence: CASSYPMTGAGVYEQYF. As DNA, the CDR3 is TGTGCCAGCAGTTACCCGATGACGGGAGCTGGGGTTTACGAGCAGTACTTC.

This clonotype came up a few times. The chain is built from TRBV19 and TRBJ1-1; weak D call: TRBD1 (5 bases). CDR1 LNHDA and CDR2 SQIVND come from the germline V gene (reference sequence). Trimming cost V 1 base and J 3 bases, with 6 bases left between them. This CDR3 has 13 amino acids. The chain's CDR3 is CASSIVGDTEAFF. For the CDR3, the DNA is TGTGCCAGTAGTATAGTAGGGGACACTGAAGCTTTCTTT.

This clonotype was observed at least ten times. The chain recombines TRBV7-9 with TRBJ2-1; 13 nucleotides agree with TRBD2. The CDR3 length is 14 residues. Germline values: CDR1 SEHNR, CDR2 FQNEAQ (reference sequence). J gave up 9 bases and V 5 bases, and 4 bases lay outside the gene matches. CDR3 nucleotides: TGTGCCAGCAGCGGTCGGACTAGCGGGGGTGAGCAGTTCTTC. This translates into CASSGRTSGGEQFF.

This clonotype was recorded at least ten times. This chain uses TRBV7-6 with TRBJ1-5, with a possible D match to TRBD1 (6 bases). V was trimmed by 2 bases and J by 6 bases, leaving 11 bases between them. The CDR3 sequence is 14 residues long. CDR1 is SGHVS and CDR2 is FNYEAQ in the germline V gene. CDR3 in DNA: TGTGCCAGCAGCTTAACAGGGTTCGGTCAGCCCCAGCATTTT. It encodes CASSLTGFGQPQHF.

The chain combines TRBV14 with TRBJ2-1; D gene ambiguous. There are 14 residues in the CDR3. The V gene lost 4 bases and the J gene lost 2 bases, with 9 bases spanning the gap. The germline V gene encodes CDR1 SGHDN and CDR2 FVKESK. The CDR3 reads CASSPIGTYNEQFF. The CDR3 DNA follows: TGTGCCAGCAGCCCCATAGGGACCTACAATGAGCAGTTCTTC.

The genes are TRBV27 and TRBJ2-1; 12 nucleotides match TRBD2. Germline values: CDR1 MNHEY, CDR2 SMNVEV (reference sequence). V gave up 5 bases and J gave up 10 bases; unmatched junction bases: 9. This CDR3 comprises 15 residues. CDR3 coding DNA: TGTGCCAGCAGTGCTCCTAGCGGGGGGGTCCCCGAGCAGTTCTTC. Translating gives CASSAPSGGVPEQFF.

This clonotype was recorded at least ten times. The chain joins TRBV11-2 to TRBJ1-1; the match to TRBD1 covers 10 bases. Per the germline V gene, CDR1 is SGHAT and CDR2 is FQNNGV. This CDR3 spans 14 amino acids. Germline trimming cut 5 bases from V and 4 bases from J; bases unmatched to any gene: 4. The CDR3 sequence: CASSRDRGSTEAFF. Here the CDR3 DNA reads TGTGCCAGCAGCCGGGACAGGGGTTCCACTGAAGCTTTCTTT.